This entry lists 16 T cell receptor beta chains sequenced from one sample in a study of PD-1 blockade in classical Hodgkin lymphoma. Produced via immunoSEQ multiplex PCR; TCRdb's table is partial and in-frame only. The top ten hold 15% to 20% of the sample, which has about 24,000 clones, more than 70% seen once. Time point reported: cycle 4 day 1 (C4D1), after five to seven weeks of nivolumab. Relapses following autologous stem cell transplantation were seen in all patients, with brentuximab vedotin exposure varying. The sequences come from peripheral blood mononuclear cells (PBMCs), collected before the fourth cycle of nivolumab. Every receptor here comes from a human donor with classical Hodgkin lymphoma.

The rearrangement links TRBV5-1 to TRBJ2-7; 11 bases align to TRBD2. Looked up from germline, CDR1 is SGHRS and CDR2 is YFSETQ. The CDR3 covers 17 residues. J gave up 3 bases and V 1 base, and 9 bases lay outside the gene matches. CDR3 protein: CASSLSSGGAHYYEQYF. The CDR3 bases are TGCGCCAGCAGCTTGAGTAGCGGGGGGGCCCATTACTACGAGCAGTACTTC.

The rearrangement uses TRBV29-1 and TRBJ2-5; 15 positions agree with TRBD2. With V trimmed by 7 bases and J by 4 bases, 7 bases remained unmatched. The CDR3 runs to 15 residues. Germline-derived CDR1 and CDR2 are SQVTM and ANQGSEA. CDR3: CSAGLAGGPGETQYF. CDR3 DNA: TGCAGCGCTGGACTAGCGGGAGGGCCGGGAGAGACCCAGTACTTC.

The chain combines TRBV6-5 with TRBJ2-7; 9 positions agree with TRBD1. The CDR3 extends over 16 amino acids. The V gene end was trimmed by 0 bases and the J gene end by 2 bases; junction bases not matched to a gene: 5. Germline values: CDR1 MNHEY, CDR2 SVGAGI. CDR3: CASSYSNRGPPYEQYF. The CDR3 DNA sequence: TGTGCCAGCAGTTACTCGAACAGGGGGCCGCCCTACGAGCAGTACTTC.

The chain has TRBV15 and TRBJ2-1; 13 bases align to TRBD2. CDR1 is LNHNV, CDR2 YYDKDF, per germline (reference sequence). The CDR3 contains 17 residues. V dropped 3 bases and J dropped 5; count of bases not matched to a gene: 7. The CDR3 protein is CATSRWPGLAGNNEQFF. CDR3 bases: TGTGCCACCAGCAGGTGGCCGGGACTAGCGGGAAACAATGAGCAGTTCTTC.

This clone has only a few counts. This sequence joins TRBV19 and TRBJ2-1; D not resolved. Trimming removed 3 bases at V and 5 bases at J, with 5 bases between. CDR1 is LNHDA, CDR2 SQIVND, per germline (reference sequence). The CDR3 is 12 residues long. This chain's CDR3 is CASSIFNNEQFF. CDR3 nucleotides: TGTGCCAGTAGTATCTTTAACAATGAGCAGTTCTTC.

The chain combines TRBV5-1 with TRBJ1-5, with D unresolved. The CDR3 runs 15 residues. In germline, CDR1 is SGHRS, CDR2 YFSETQ. Trimming cost V 1 base and J 2 bases, with 10 bases left between them. The CDR3 bases are TGCGCCAGCAGCTTGCTCGCAGGTGGCAATCAGCCCCAGCATTTT. As protein: CASSLLAGGNQPQHF.

The chain employs TRBV20-1 and TRBJ2-7; no clear D. In germline, CDR1 is DFQATT, CDR2 SNEGSKA (reference sequence). Trimming cost V 5 bases and J 3 bases, with 8 bases left between them. The CDR3 covers 11 residues. CDR3 DNA: TGCAGTGCTGGACCAAACTACGAGCAGTACTTC. Protein: CSAGPNYEQYF.

CDR3 coding DNA: TGTGCCAGCAGCCAATTAGCGGGAGGGCTAAATGAGCAGTTCTTC. Its translation is CASSQLAGGLNEQFF. This rearrangement joins TRBV6-6 to TRBJ2-1, with 11 bases that match TRBD2. The CDR3 sequence is 15 residues long. CDR1 and CDR2 from the germline V gene are MNHNY and SVGAGI (reference sequence). The junction had 8 bases not matched to a gene; V was cut back by 6 bases and J by 7 bases.

V is TRBV20-1 and J is TRBJ1-5; D not resolved. The V gene lost 3 bases and the J gene lost 4 bases, with 4 bases spanning the gap. The CDR3 has 11 residues. CDR1 is DFQATT, CDR2 SNEGSKA, per germline (reference sequence). The CDR3 here is CSASLNQPQHF. In nucleotides, the CDR3 is TGCAGTGCTAGCCTTAATCAGCCCCAGCATTTT.

CDR3 nucleotide sequence: TGTGCCAGCAGCCCGGGACTAGCGGGAGTCGCGTACTTC. Protein product: CASSPGLAGVAYF. This chain connects TRBV28 to TRBJ2-4, with 14 bases aligning to TRBD2. Losses at the gene ends were 6 bases for V and 15 bases for J; bases not matched to a gene: 7. CDR1 is MDHEN and CDR2 is SYDVKM in the germline V gene. The CDR3 is made up of 13 amino acids.

The chain has TRBV11-2 and TRBJ2-5; D is perhaps TRBD2 (6 bases). Germline CDR1 is SGHAT and CDR2 is FQNNGV. The CDR3 spans 17 residues. V lost 1 base and J lost 4, with 19 bases in between. CDR3 amino acids: CASSLGIIGTLSETQYF. The CDR3 nucleotides read TGTGCCAGCAGCTTAGGCATAATAGGGACTTTATCAGAGACCCAGTACTTC.

The chain uses TRBV18 and TRBJ2-2; tentatively, D is TRBD1 or TRBD2 (5 bases each). Germline CDR1 KGHSH, CDR2 LQKENI. Trimming stripped 3 bases from V and 4 bases from J, with 12 bases between. The CDR3 consists of 15 residues. CDR3 residues: CASSPRDDTTGELFF. DNA of the CDR3: TGTGCCAGCTCACCCCGGGACGACACCACCGGGGAGCTGTTTTTT.

In this sample, this clone turned up a few times. The rearrangement uses TRBV7-2 and TRBJ2-7; the match to TRBD2 covers 14 bases. From germline, CDR1 is SGHTA and CDR2 FQGNSA. This CDR3 spans 16 amino acids. V gave up 5 bases and J gave up 6 bases; unmatched junction bases: 9. The CDR3 sequence is CASSHTGTSGSFEQYF. The CDR3 coding sequence is TGTGCCAGCAGCCACACCGGGACTAGCGGGAGCTTCGAGCAGTACTTC. The variable domain in full, with the rest retrieved from reference TRBV7-2 and TRBJ2-7, is GAGVSQSPSNKVTEKGKDVELRCDPISGHTALYWYRQSLGQGLEFLIYFQGNSAPDKSGLPSDRFSAERTGGSVSTLTIQRTQQEDSAVYLCASSHTGTSGSFEQYFGPGTRLTVT.

This clone came up a few times. The chain recombines TRBV4-2 with TRBJ2-7; D is possibly TRBD2 (5 bases). V shed 1 base and J shed 6 bases, with 13 bases lying between them. This CDR3 is built from 14 residues. Germline V lookup: CDR1 LGHNA, CDR2 YNFKEQ. For the CDR3, the DNA is TGTGCCAGCAGCCAAGCGTCCCTAGCCGGCGAGCAGTACTTC. Residues: CASSQASLAGEQYF.

The chain recombines TRBV7-3 with TRBJ1-2, with D hard to call. From germline, CDR1 is SGHTA and CDR2 FQGTGA. The CDR3 spans 17 residues. V lost 2 bases, J lost 7 bases, and 23 bases lay in between. The CDR3 region has the DNA TGTGCCAGCAGCTTATCGAGGGTGGCAGGCCTTCATGGTGGCTACACCTTC. Protein: CASSLSRVAGLHGGYTF.

The chain employs TRBV18 and TRBJ2-7; 8 bases are a match to TRBD1. In germline, CDR1 is KGHSH, CDR2 LQKENI. The CDR3 runs to 14 residues. The J segment lost 3 bases and the V segment lost 3 bases, leaving 4 bases of the junction unmatched. CDR3 residues: CASSPGQANYEQYF. CDR3 in DNA: TGTGCCAGCTCACCGGGACAGGCGAACTACGAGCAGTACTTC. The entire variable domain, with the rest obtained from reference TRBV18 and TRBJ2-7, is as follows: NAGVMQNPRHLVRRRGQEARLRCSPMKGHSHVYWYRQLPEEGLKFMVYLQKENIIDESGMPKERFSAEFPKEGPSILRIQQVVRGDSAAYFCASSPGQANYEQYFGPGTRLTVT.